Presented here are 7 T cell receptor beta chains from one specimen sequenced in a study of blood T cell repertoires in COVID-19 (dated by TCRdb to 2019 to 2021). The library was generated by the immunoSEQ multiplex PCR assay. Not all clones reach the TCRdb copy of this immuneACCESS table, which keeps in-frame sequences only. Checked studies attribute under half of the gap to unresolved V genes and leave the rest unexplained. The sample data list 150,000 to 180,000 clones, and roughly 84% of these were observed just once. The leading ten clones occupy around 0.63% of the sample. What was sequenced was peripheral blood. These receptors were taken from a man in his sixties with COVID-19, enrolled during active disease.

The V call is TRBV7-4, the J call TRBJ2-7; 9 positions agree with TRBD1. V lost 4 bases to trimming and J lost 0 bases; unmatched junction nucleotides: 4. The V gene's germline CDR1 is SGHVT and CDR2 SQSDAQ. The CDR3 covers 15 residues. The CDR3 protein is CASSSTGGTSYEQYF. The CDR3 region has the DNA TGTGCCAGCAGCTCCACAGGGGGCACCTCCTACGAGCAGTACTTC.

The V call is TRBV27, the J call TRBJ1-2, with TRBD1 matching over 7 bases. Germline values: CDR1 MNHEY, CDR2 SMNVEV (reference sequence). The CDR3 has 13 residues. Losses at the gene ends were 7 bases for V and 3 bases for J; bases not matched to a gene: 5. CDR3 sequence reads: CASTIDRDYGYTF. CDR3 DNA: TGTGCCAGCACCATAGACAGGGACTATGGCTACACCTTC.

The CDR3, as DNA: TGTGCCATCAGTGGGGGGACAGGGAGCTACAATGAGCAGTTCTTC. Translating gives CAISGGTGSYNEQFF. The chain carries TRBV10-3 and TRBJ2-1; 9 nucleotides line up with TRBD1. CDR3 size: 15 residues. The V segment lost 4 bases and the J segment 3 bases; nucleotides outside the gene matches: 4. Germline assignment: CDR1 ENHRY and CDR2 SYGVKD.

The CDR3 reads CASSVGQGAQGEQYF. Written as DNA, the CDR3 is TGTGCCAGCAGCGTAGGACAGGGGGCGCAGGGCGAGCAGTACTTC. The chain couples TRBV7-3 to TRBJ2-7; 11 nucleotides agree with TRBD1. Germline assignment: CDR1 SGHTA and CDR2 FQGTGA. The CDR3 has 15 amino acids. The J segment lost 6 bases and the V segment lost 5 bases, leaving 9 bases of the junction unmatched.

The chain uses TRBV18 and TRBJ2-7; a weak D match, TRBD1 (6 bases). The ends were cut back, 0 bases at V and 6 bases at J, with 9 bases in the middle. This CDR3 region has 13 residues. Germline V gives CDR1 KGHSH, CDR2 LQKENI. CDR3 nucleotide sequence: TGTGCCAGCTCACCACCGGGGGCTGGCGAGCAGTACTTC. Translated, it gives CASSPPGAGEQYF.

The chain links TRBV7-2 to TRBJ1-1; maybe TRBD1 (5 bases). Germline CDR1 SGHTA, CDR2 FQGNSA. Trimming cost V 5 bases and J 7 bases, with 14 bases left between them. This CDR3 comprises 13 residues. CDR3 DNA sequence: TGTGCCAGCAGCCCGGGACTTAGGGTTGAAGCTTTCTTT. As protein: CASSPGLRVEAFF.

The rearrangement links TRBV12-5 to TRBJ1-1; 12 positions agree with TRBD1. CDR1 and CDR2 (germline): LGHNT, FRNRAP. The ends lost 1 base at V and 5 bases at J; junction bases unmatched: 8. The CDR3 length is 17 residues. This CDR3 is CASGLAPGQGASTEAFF. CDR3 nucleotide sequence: TGTGCTAGTGGTTTGGCGCCGGGACAGGGGGCATCTACTGAAGCTTTCTTT.